These 12 T cell receptor beta chains share one sample of origin, sequenced in a study of CD8 T cells in ankylosing spondylitis. TCRdb reprocessed the 5' RACE reads with MiXCR, giving one entry per CDR3 protein. There are around 340,000 distinct CDR3 sequences in the sample; roughly 14% occur only once, and 0.9% to 1.2% lies in the top ten. Sequenced: blood, either unsorted or a sorted T cell fraction (not recorded which). Receptors originate from a male donor with ankylosing spondylitis or in good health (not recorded which).

Here the CDR3 DNA reads TGTGCCACCGCAACCCCCTACGGGGAGACCCAGTACTTC. Protein sequence: CATATPYGETQYF. V is TRBV6-6 and J is TRBJ2-5; D gene ambiguous. Germline CDR1 and CDR2: MNHNY and SVGAGI (reference sequence). CDR3 size: 13 residues. The ends were cut back, 10 bases at V and 5 bases at J, with 17 bases in the middle.

The chain carries TRBV7-9 and TRBJ1-2; no clear D gene. Germline V CDR1 and CDR2: SEHNR, FQNEAQ (reference sequence). V dropped 5 bases and J dropped 7 bases, with 11 bases sitting between them. CDR3 length: 12 residues. CDR3 nucleotide sequence: TGTGCCAGCAGCGTAACGACCGGTGGCTACACCTTC. Protein: CASSVTTGGYTF.

The chain uses TRBV20-1 and TRBJ2-5; TRBD1 might be the D (6 bases). Trimming shortened V by 6 bases and J by 4 bases, and 9 bases separated the two germline ends. CDR1 and CDR2 from the germline V gene are DFQATT and SNEGSKA (reference sequence). The CDR3 covers 11 residues. This CDR3 is CSATTGETQYF. The CDR3 bases are TGCAGTGCCACGACAGGAGAGACCCAGTACTTC.

This clonotype was picked up many times. In DNA form, the CDR3 reads TGTGCCAGCAGCTCGGGACCCGGGCCCGACTATGGCTACACCTTC. This translates into CASSSGPGPDYGYTF. The chain uses TRBV7-2 and TRBJ1-2; perhaps TRBD1 as D (5 bases). Looked up from germline, CDR1 is SGHTA and CDR2 is FQGNSA. Deletions cut 4 bases from V and 3 bases from J, with 15 bases between. The CDR3 is made up of 15 amino acids.

This clonotype was picked up a small number of times. CDR3 sequence (DNA): TGCGCCAGCAGCTTGGGGATAAGGACAGAACGCACAGATACGCAGTATTTT. Amino acid sequence: CASSLGIRTERTDTQYF. The rearrangement links TRBV5-1 to TRBJ2-3, with D maybe TRBD1 (6 bases). This CDR3 comprises 17 residues. Germline loops: CDR1 SGHRS, CDR2 YFSETQ. V gave up 0 bases and J gave up 1 base, with 15 bases separating them.

In DNA form, the CDR3 reads TGTGCCAGCAGCTTGACAGGTGGACTAAACACTGAAGCTTTCTTT. This gives the protein CASSLTGGLNTEAFF. This sequence joins TRBV11-2 and TRBJ1-1, with D perhaps TRBD1 (6 bases). Trimming left V 3 bases short and J 2 bases short, with 13 bases between. The CDR3 consists of 15 residues. From germline, CDR1 is SGHAT and CDR2 FQNNGV.

The V call is TRBV7-9, the J call TRBJ2-7, with TRBD2 identical over 10 bases. The germline gives CDR1 SEHNR, CDR2 FQNEAQ (reference sequence). Unmatched junction bases numbered 6, after V lost 4 bases and J lost 3 bases. The CDR3 totals 15 residues. The chain's CDR3 is CASSSTSGVYYEQYF. CDR3 nucleotides: TGTGCCAGCAGCTCTACTAGCGGGGTCTACTACGAGCAGTACTTC.

V gene TRBV4-1 combines with J gene TRBJ1-5; D is perhaps TRBD1 (5 bases). With 3 bases removed from V and 8 bases from J, the gap between germline ends came to 11 bases. The CDR3 runs 13 residues. CDR1 MGHRA and CDR2 YSYEKL come from the germline V gene. CDR3 in DNA: TGCGCCAGCAGCCAGGGACCACGGGAGCCCCAGCATTTT. Translation: CASSQGPREPQHF.

This clonotype has a handful of counts. The CDR3 region has the DNA TGCGCCAGCAGCTTGACTAGCGGGAGCCCAGATACGCAGTATTTT. Translating it yields CASSLTSGSPDTQYF. The chain uses TRBV5-1 and TRBJ2-3; 11 bases agree with TRBD2. The germline CDR1 and CDR2 sequences are SGHRS and YFSETQ. V gave up 1 base and J gave up 4 bases; unmatched junction bases: 2. The CDR3 runs to 15 residues.

The rearrangement joins TRBV7-2 to TRBJ2-3, with D maybe TRBD1 (6 bases). This CDR3 spans 14 amino acids. Germline-derived CDR1 and CDR2 are SGHTA and FQGNSA. The V gene lost 7 bases and the J gene lost 4 bases, with 15 bases spanning the gap. CDR3 nucleotides: TGTGCCAGCACCTATGACAGGTTGGCAGATACGCAGTATTTT. This encodes CASTYDRLADTQYF.

The chain links TRBV21-1 to TRBJ2-2; TRBD2 reflects the table's D call only, with no check against the DNA. TRBV21-1 is classified as a pseudogene. The CDR3 covers 17 residues. DNA for the CDR3: TGTGCCAGCAGCAAAGGACGGACTAGCGGGGTTTACGGGGAGCTGTTTTTT. Its protein product is CASSKGRTSGVYGELFF.

This clonotype was counted only a few times. This chain links TRBV7-2 with TRBJ1-2; TRBD1 aligns across 10 bases. The trim removed 1 base at V and 4 bases at J, leaving 6 bases unmatched. Germline V gives CDR1 SGHTA, CDR2 FQGNSA. The CDR3 runs to 16 residues. CDR3 DNA sequence: TGTGCCAGCAGCTTAGAAGGACAGGGGGTAGGCTATGGCTACACCTTC. Protein product: CASSLEGQGVGYGYTF.